The entry that follows covers one TCR beta chain sequence. Its antigen is still unknown. Germline V gene data show CDR1 as SGHTA and CDR2 as FQGNSA. The CDR3 loop spans 13 amino acids. Trimming pared 6 bases from V and 2 bases from J, leaving 9 bases between. This sample is part of a study of memory CD8 T cells in hepatitis C reinfection. Only in-frame clones appear in the TCRdb table, and some are missing; sequencing was by immunoSEQ multiplex PCR. The table records 50,000 or so clones, around nine tenths of them present only once. The time point: pre-reinfection, 55 to 20 weeks before reinfection detection. Sorted cells were sequenced directly ex vivo without any in vitro expansion. Total naive CD8 T cells were sorted as viable CD3+ CD8+ CD45RO- cells from two donors. The study, taken as a whole, reports: Conclusions on public clonotypes and secondary clearance were not definitive with a handful of donors.

The chain has TRBV7-2 and TRBJ2-3, with a weak D call TRBD2 (5 bases). This TCR was sampled from a man aged 18 to 29 with hepatitis C virus infection. Input material: naive CD8+ T cells sorted from blood. CDR3 bases: TGTGCCAGCAGACCTGACTACACAGATACGCAGTATTTT. This sequence encodes CASRPDYTDTQYF.